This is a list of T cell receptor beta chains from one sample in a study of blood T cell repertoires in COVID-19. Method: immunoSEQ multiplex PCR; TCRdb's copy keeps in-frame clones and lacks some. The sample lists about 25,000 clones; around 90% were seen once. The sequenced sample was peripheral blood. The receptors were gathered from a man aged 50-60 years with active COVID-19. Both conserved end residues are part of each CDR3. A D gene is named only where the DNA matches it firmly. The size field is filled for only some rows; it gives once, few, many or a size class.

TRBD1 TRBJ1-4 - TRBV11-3 TGTGCCAGCAGCGCCTGGGACAGGGGGCACGATAATGAAAAACTGTTTTTT CASSAWDRGHDNEKLFF
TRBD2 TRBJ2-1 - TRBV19 TGTGCCAGTAGTATAGTCGGTAGCGGGATAAACGAGCAGTTCTTC CASSIVGSGINEQFF
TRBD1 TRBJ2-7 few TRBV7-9 TGTGCCAGCAGCCCGAGGCAGGGACAGGGTATCTACGAGCAGTACTTC CASSPRQGQGIYEQYF
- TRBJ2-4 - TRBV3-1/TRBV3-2 TGTGCCAGCAGCCAAGACGACATTATAAACATTCAGTACTTC CASSQDDIINIQYF
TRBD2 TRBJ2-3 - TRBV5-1 TGCGCCAGCAGCTTGCCACGGACTAGCTCTATCCCAGATACGCAGTATTTT CASSLPRTSSIPDTQYF
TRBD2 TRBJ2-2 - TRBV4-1 TGCGCCAGCAGCCAAGATGTAGCGGGGGGAGGCGGGGAGCTGTTTTTT CASSQDVAGGGGELFF
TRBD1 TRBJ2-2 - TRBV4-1 TGCGCCAGCAGCCAAACCGGGACAGGGGGGAAGAACACCGGGGAGCTGTTTTTT CASSQTGTGGKNTGELFF
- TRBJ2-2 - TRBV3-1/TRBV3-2 TGTGCCAGCAGCCCCGCGGGAACGAACACCGGGGAGCTGTTTTTT CASSPAGTNTGELFF
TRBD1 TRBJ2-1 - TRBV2 TGTGCCAGCGCCCCCAGGGGGCCACGGTCCTACAATGAGCAGTTCTTC CASAPRGPRSYNEQFF
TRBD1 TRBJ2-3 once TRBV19 TGTGCCAGTAGTATACCAGGGGGCCCCACGCAGTATTTT CASSIPGGPTQYF
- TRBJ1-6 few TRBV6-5 TGTGCCAGCAGTTACGGCACAGAGAATTCACCCCTCCACTTT CASSYGTENSPLHF
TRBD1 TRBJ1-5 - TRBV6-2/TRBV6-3 TGTGCCAGCAGTTACTCGGGACAGGGTTTTCAGCCCCAGCATTTT CASSYSGQGFQPQHF
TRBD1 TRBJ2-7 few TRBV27 TGTGCCAGCACCCTCACAGGGGGTGGCTACGAGCAGTACTTC CASTLTGGGYEQYF
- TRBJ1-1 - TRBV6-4 TGTGCCAGCAGCCTTTCGGGGGGCACTGAAGCTTTCTTT CASSLSGGTEAFF